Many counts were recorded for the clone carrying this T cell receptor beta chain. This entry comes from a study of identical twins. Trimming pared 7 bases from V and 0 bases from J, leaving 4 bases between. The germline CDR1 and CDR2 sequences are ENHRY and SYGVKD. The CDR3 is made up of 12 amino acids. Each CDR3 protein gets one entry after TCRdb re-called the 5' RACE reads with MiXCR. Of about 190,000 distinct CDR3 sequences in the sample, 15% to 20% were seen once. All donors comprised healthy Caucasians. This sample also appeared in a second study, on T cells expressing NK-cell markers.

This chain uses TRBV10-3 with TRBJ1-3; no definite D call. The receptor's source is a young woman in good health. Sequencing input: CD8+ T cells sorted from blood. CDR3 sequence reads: CAIMSSGNTIYF. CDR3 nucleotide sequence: TGTGCCATCATGAGCTCTGGAAACACCATATATTTT.